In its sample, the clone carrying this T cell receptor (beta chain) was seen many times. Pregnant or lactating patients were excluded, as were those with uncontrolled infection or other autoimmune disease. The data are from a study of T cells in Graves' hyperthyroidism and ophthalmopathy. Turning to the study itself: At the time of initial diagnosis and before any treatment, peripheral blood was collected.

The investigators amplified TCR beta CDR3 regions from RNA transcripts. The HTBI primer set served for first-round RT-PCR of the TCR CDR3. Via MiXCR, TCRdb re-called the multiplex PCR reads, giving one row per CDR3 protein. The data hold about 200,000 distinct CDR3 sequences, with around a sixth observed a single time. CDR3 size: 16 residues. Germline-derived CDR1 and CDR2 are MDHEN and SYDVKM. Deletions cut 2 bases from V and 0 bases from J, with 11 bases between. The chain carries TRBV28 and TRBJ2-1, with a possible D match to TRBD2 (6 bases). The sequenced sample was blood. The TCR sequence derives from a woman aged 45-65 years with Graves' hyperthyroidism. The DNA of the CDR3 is TGTGCCAGCAGTTTACGAGTGGACTACTCCTACAATGAGCAGTTCTTC. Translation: CASSLRVDYSYNEQFF.